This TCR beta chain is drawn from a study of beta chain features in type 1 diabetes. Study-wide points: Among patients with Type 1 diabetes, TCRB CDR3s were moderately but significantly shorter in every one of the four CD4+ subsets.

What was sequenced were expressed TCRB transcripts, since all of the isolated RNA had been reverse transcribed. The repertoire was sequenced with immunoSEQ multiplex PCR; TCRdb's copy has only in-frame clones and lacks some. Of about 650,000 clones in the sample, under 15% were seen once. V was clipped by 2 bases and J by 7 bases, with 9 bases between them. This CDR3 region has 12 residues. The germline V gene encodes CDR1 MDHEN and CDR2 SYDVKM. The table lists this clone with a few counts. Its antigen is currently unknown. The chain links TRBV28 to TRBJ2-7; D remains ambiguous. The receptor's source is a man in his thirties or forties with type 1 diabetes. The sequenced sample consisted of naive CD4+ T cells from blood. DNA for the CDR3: TGTGCCAGCAGTTTAGTGCCCAGGGAGCAGTACTTC. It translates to CASSLVPREQYF.